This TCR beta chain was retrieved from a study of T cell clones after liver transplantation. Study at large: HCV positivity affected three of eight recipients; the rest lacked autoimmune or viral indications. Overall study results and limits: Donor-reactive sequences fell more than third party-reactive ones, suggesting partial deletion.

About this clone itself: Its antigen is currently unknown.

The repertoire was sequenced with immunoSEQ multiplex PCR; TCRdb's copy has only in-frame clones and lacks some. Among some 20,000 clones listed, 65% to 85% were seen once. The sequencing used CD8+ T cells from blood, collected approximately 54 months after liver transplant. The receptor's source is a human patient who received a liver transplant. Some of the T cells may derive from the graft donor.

The CDR3 loop reads CASSEFGEPNEKLFF. Here the CDR3 DNA reads TGTGCCAGCAGTGAATTTGGGGAACCTAATGAAAAACTGTTTTTT. V gene TRBV6-1 combines with J gene TRBJ1-4; D call uncertain. The CDR3 covers 15 residues. Germline loops: CDR1 MNHNS, CDR2 SASEGT. The V end lost 2 bases, the J end lost 3 bases, and 10 bases lay between the germline ends.